This T cell receptor beta chain was found in a study of OX40 agonist ivuxolimab in advanced cancers. The repertoire was sequenced with immunoSEQ multiplex PCR; TCRdb's copy has only in-frame clones and lacks some. This table holds about 34,000 clones, about four fifths found once. V was clipped by 0 bases and J by 5 bases, with 14 bases between them. CDR3 size: 16 residues. Germline values: CDR1 SGHNT, CDR2 YYREEE (reference sequence). This rearrangement joins TRBV5-4 to TRBJ2-2; D is undetermined. Here the sequenced sample was CD4+ or CD8+ T cells sorted from blood, taken in a trial of the OX40 agonist ivuxolimab. This receptor was identified in an adult with an advanced solid tumor such as melanoma, head and neck, liver or kidney cancer. In DNA, the CDR3 is TGTGCCAGCAGCTTGGATCCAGCCTTGGGTACCGGGGAGCTGTTTTTT. This translates into CASSLDPALGTGELFF.